A selection of T cell receptor beta chains follows, all from one sample in a study of T cell responses to AZD1222 COVID-19 vaccine. Profiled with immunoSEQ multiplex PCR; TCRdb holds only in-frame clones, not every one. The repertoire holds about 140,000 clones, with around 90% as singletons. The specimen was peripheral blood, collected on day 0 of AZD1222 vaccination. The receptors were gathered from an adult in good health. The CDR3 runs from the conserved cysteine through the conserved F or W. A D gene is named only where the DNA matches it firmly. A clone size is listed for some rows: how often the clone was seen (once, few, many), or a class if it is expanded.

j_gene,d_gene,v_gene,abundance,CDR3aa,CDR3nt
TRBJ2-1,TRBD2,TRBV2,.,CASSEAVLAGGHDEQFF,TGTGCCAGCAGTGAAGCGGTACTAGCGGGAGGGCACGATGAGCAGTTCTTC
TRBJ2-7,TRBD2,TRBV7-2,.,CASSPRLAGGDGEQYF,TGTGCCAGCAGCCCCCGACTAGCGGGAGGGGATGGTGAGCAGTACTTC
TRBJ1-2,.,TRBV28,once,CASSTGPYAGYTF,TGTGCCAGCAGTACGGGTCCCTACGCTGGCTACACCTTC
TRBJ2-5,TRBD1,TRBV5-1,few,CASSLRTGETSETQYF,TGCGCCAGCAGCTTGAGGACAGGGGAGACTTCAGAGACCCAGTACTTC
TRBJ1-1,.,TRBV18,.,CASSRSVNTEAFF,TGTGCCAGCTCCCGCTCCGTGAACACTGAAGCTTTCTTT
TRBJ1-4,.,TRBV5-4,.,CASSLAPGASNEKLFF,TGTGCCAGCAGCTTGGCCCCGGGGGCGTCTAATGAAAAACTGTTTTTT
TRBJ1-1,.,TRBV10-3,few,CAINGQLNTEAFF,TGTGCCATCAATGGACAGTTGAACACTGAAGCTTTCTTT
TRBJ2-1,TRBD2,TRBV6-2/TRBV6-3,.,CASSYLAGGVNEQFF,TGTGCCAGCAGTTACCTCGCGGGAGGAGTCAATGAGCAGTTCTTC
TRBJ1-2,TRBD1,TRBV28,.,CATLNNRGGYGYTF,TGTGCCACCTTAAACAACAGGGGCGGGTATGGCTACACCTTC
TRBJ2-6,.,TRBV28,.,CASSAAGAGANVLTF,TGTGCCAGCAGTGCCGCAGGGGCTGGGGCCAACGTCCTGACTTTC
TRBJ2-5,TRBD1,TRBV19,.,CASSWTGGAQYF,TGTGCCAGTAGCTGGACAGGTGGGGCCCAGTACTTC
TRBJ1-1,TRBD1,TRBV6-1,few,CASSEGQGGAEAFF,TGTGCCAGCAGTGAGGGACAGGGGGGTGCTGAAGCTTTCTTT
TRBJ2-1,TRBD2,TRBV7-7,.,CASSLAGPFDEQFF,TGTGCTAGCAGCTTAGCGGGGCCTTTCGATGAGCAGTTCTTC
TRBJ2-2,.,TRBV11-2,.,CASSLLAGELFF,TGTGCCAGCAGCTTACTCGCCGGGGAGCTGTTTTTT
TRBJ2-5,TRBD2,TRBV11-2,.,CASTFSGSLETQYF,TGTGCCAGCACCTTTAGCGGGAGTTTGGAGACCCAGTACTTC
TRBJ1-4,.,TRBV7-9,.,CASSLSSGDEKLFF,TGTGCCAGCAGCTTAAGTTCGGGGGATGAAAAACTGTTTTTT
TRBJ1-4,TRBD1,TRBV6-4,once,CASEQGGRVHEKLFF,TGTGCCAGCGAGCAGGGGGGGAGGGTACATGAAAAACTGTTTTTT
TRBJ2-1,.,TRBV14,.,CASSQDAGGYNEQFF,TGTGCCAGCAGCCAAGATGCTGGAGGGTACAATGAGCAGTTCTTC
TRBJ1-4,TRBD1,TRBV28,once,CATRSRDRSNEKLFF,TGTGCCACGCGAAGCCGGGACAGAAGTAATGAAAAACTGTTTTTT
TRBJ1-2,.,TRBV24-1,.,CATSDDGYSGYTF,TGTGCCACCAGTGATGACGGGTATAGTGGCTACACCTTC
TRBJ1-1,.,TRBV2,.,CASSETLNTEAFF,TGTGCCAGCAGTGAAACACTTAACACTGAAGCTTTCTTT
TRBJ1-1,.,TRBV18,.,CASSPSQGNTEAFF,TGTGCCAGCTCACCCAGCCAGGGGAACACTGAAGCTTTCTTT
TRBJ2-5,TRBD2,TRBV10-3,.,CAISESGLVRQETQYF,TGTGCCATCAGTGAGTCGGGACTAGTACGGCAAGAGACCCAGTACTTC
TRBJ1-2,TRBD1,TRBV5-1,.,CASSSDRVGVVGYTF,TGCGCCAGCAGCTCAGACAGGGTCGGTGTTGTTGGCTACACCTTC
TRBJ1-3,.,TRBV6-5,.,CASSWDKSSGNTIYF,TGTGCCAGCAGTTGGGACAAATCCTCTGGAAACACCATATATTTT
TRBJ2-3,.,TRBV7-9,once,CASSLSGPRSDTQYF,TGTGCCAGCAGCTTATCAGGACCTCGCTCAGATACGCAGTATTTT
TRBJ2-3,.,TRBV5-5,.,CASSPQQSDTQYF,TGTGCCAGCAGCCCCCAACAGTCCGATACGCAGTATTTT
TRBJ2-2,TRBD2,TRBV5-5,once,CASSLRTSGRGTTGELFF,TGTGCCAGCAGCCTACGGACTAGCGGGAGAGGAACCACCGGGGAGCTGTTTTTT
TRBJ2-1,.,TRBV2,.,CASRDGLGSSYNEQFF,TGTGCCAGCAGGGACGGCTTAGGTAGCTCCTACAATGAGCAGTTCTTC
TRBJ1-5,.,TRBV6-1,.,CASSGGIGLSNQPQHF,TGTGCCAGCAGTGGAGGGATCGGGTTGAGCAATCAGCCCCAGCATTTT
TRBJ2-7,TRBD1,TRBV6-5,.,CASSSIGGQDSYEQYF,TGTGCCAGCAGTTCGATAGGGGGCCAGGATTCCTACGAGCAGTACTTC
TRBJ1-5,.,TRBV6-2/TRBV6-3,.,CASSYFGVRYNQPQHF,TGTGCCAGCAGTTACTTTGGGGTCCGGTACAATCAGCCCCAGCATTTT
TRBJ2-7,TRBD1,TRBV19,.,CASSMNGQESSYEQYF,TGTGCCAGTAGTATGAACGGACAGGAGAGCTCCTACGAGCAGTACTTC
TRBJ1-5,.,TRBV5-8,.,CASSLREQPQHF,TGTGCCAGCAGCCTCAGAGAGCAGCCCCAGCATTTT
TRBJ2-7,TRBD2,TRBV7-2,few,CASSLAGGSNEQYF,TGTGCCAGCAGCTTAGCCGGCGGGAGTAACGAGCAGTACTTC